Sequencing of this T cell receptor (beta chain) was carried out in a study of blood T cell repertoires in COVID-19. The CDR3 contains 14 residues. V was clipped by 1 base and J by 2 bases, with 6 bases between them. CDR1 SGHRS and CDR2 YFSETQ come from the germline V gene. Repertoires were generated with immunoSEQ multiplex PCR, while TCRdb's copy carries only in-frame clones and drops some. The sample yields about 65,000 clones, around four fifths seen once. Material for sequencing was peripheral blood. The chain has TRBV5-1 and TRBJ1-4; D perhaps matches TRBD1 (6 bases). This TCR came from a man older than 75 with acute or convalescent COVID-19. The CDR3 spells CASSLQGTNEKLFF. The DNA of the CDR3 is TGCGCCAGCAGCTTGCAGGGGACTAATGAAAAACTGTTTTTT. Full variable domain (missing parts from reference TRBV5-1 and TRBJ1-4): KAGVTQTPRYLIKTRGQQVTLSCSPISGHRSVSWYQQTPGQGLQFLFEYFSETQRNKGNFPGRFSGRQFSNSRSEMNVSTLELGDSALYLCASSLQGTNEKLFFGSGTQLSVL.